Presented here are 12 T cell receptor beta chains from one specimen sequenced in a study of blood T cells in healthy people across ages. The authors ran a second PCR of roughly 6 to 12 cycles using a sample-barcoded 5' primer and a J-beta primer mix. TCRdb analysed the 5' RACE reads with MiXCR anew, one entry per CDR3 protein. The sample records around 1,500,000 distinct CDR3 sequences, around 42% being singletons. The specimen sequenced was blood. The receptors here all came from a woman aged 18-29 years in good health.

This clonotype has ten or more counts. The chain uses TRBV29-1 and TRBJ2-1; TRBD1 aligns across 7 bases. Germline V gene data show CDR1 as SQVTM and CDR2 as ANQGSEA. Unmatched junction bases numbered 5, after V lost 4 bases and J lost 2 bases. CDR3 length: 14 amino acids. This CDR3 is CSVGQGGTYNEQFF. For the CDR3, the DNA is TGCAGCGTTGGCCAAGGGGGCACCTACAATGAGCAGTTCTTC.

This clonotype was observed a handful of times. The gene calls are TRBV4-1 and TRBJ1-1, with 8 bases aligning to TRBD1. The CDR3 is 17 residues long. Germline V gives CDR1 MGHRA, CDR2 YSYEKL. After removal of 7 bases from V and 4 bases from J, the junction contained 17 bases not matched to a gene. The CDR3 DNA reads as TGCGCCAGCACCTCCAATTCCGGGACAGGCCTTTTCACTGAAGCTTTCTTT. This translates into CASTSNSGTGLFTEAFF.

This sequence joins TRBV19 and TRBJ1-6, with D unclear. The ends were cut back, 4 bases at V and 14 bases at J, with 12 bases in the middle. Germline-derived CDR1 and CDR2 are LNHDA and SQIVND (reference sequence). This CDR3 has 12 amino acids. The CDR3 sequence: CASSNDRATLHF. CDR3 coding DNA: TGTGCCAGTAGTAACGACCGGGCCACCCTCCACTTT.

In this sample, this clonotype turned up many times. The chain has TRBV10-3 and TRBJ2-1; 7 bases agree with TRBD1. The V gene end was trimmed by 6 bases and the J gene end by 5 bases; junction bases not matched to a gene: 1. The CDR3 has 12 residues. Germline V gene lookup returns CDR1 ENHRY and CDR2 SYGVKD. The CDR3 region has the DNA TGTGCCATCAGAGGGACAGACAATGAGCAGTTCTTC. This gives the protein CAIRGTDNEQFF.

This clonotype appeared a few times. The gene calls are TRBV20-1 and TRBJ1-4; D is perhaps TRBD1 (5 bases). V lost 5 bases to trimming and J lost 6 bases, with 13 bases between them. The germline CDR1 and CDR2 sequences are DFQATT and SNEGSKA (reference sequence). CDR3 length: 13 residues. CDR3 nucleotide sequence: TGCAGTGCTCCTGGGGCGGGGGATGAAAAACTGTTTTTT. Translation: CSAPGAGDEKLFF.

The chain links TRBV9 to TRBJ2-7; 8 positions agree with TRBD1. With V trimmed by 3 bases and J by 2 bases, 10 bases remained unmatched. This CDR3 has 16 amino acids. The germline V gene has CDR1 SGDLS and CDR2 YYNGEE. CDR3 residues: CASSGTGTEVPYEQYF. DNA of the CDR3: TGTGCCAGCAGCGGGACAGGGACGGAGGTCCCCTACGAGCAGTACTTC.

The rearrangement joins TRBV20-1 to TRBJ1-6, with D tentatively TRBD1 (6 bases). Germline V gene sequence: CDR1 DFQATT, CDR2 SNEGSKA (reference sequence). The CDR3 is 17 residues long. V was trimmed by 5 bases and J by 6 bases, leaving 23 bases between them. CDR3 amino acids: CSAQTPSGRGFNSPLHF. The CDR3 DNA reads TGCAGTGCTCAAACCCCATCGGGCAGGGGTTTTAATTCACCCCTCCACTTT.

The chain joins TRBV24-1 to TRBJ1-2; TRBD1 aligns across 7 bases. After removal of 4 bases from V and 2 bases from J, the junction contained 3 bases not matched to a gene. The length of the CDR3 is 14 residues. Germline V gives CDR1 KGHDR, CDR2 SFDVKD. The CDR3: CATSDPGQNYGYTF. CDR3 nucleotides: TGTGCCACCAGTGACCCGGGACAGAACTATGGCTACACCTTC.

This sequence joins TRBV24-1 and TRBJ2-5; D gene uncertain. CDR3 length: 16 amino acids. Germline CDR1 KGHDR, CDR2 SFDVKD. The ends were cut back, 4 bases at V and 3 bases at J, with 17 bases in the middle. The CDR3 DNA reads TGTGCCACCAGTGACATCGAGAGTGGGAAGGAAGAGACCCAGTACTTC. Translated: CATSDIESGKEETQYF.

The J gene is TRBJ2-2, the V gene TRBV5-1, with a weak D call TRBD2 (6 bases). Germline V lookup: CDR1 SGHRS, CDR2 YFSETQ. V shed 4 bases and J shed 7 bases, with 14 bases lying between them. The CDR3 is 14 residues long. The CDR3 nucleotides read TGCGCCAGCAGCCTCGGCCTCGGGGGCGGGGAGCTGTTTTTT. Its protein product is CASSLGLGGGELFF.

The chain has TRBV7-9 and TRBJ2-7; tentatively, D is TRBD2 (6 bases). There are 16 residues in the CDR3. Germline-derived CDR1 and CDR2 are SEHNR and FQNEAQ (reference sequence). Between the trimmed V and J ends, which lost 3 bases and 7 bases, there was a span of 22 bases. The CDR3 nucleotides are TGTGCCAGCAGCTTGGCGGGGAAAGGAGTGTACAATGAGCAGTACTTC. Translating it yields CASSLAGKGVYNEQYF. The full variable domain, completed using reference TRBV7-9 and TRBJ2-7, is DTGVSQNPRHKITKRGQNVTFRCDPISEHNRLYWYRQTLGQGPEFLTYFQNEAQLEKSRLLSDRFSAERPKGSFSTLEIQRTEQGDSAMYLCASSLAGKGVYNEQYFGPGTRLTVT.

V gene TRBV2 combines with J gene TRBJ2-1; the match to TRBD2 covers 8 bases. Near its end, the DNA agrees better with TRBJ2-7, so the J call may be wrong. This CDR3 comprises 15 residues. Germline CDR1 is SNHLY and CDR2 is FYNNEI. This chain's CDR3 is CASSDTSGSYNEQYF. The CDR3 bases are TGTGCCAGCAGTGATACTAGCGGTTCCTACAATGAGCAGTACTTC.